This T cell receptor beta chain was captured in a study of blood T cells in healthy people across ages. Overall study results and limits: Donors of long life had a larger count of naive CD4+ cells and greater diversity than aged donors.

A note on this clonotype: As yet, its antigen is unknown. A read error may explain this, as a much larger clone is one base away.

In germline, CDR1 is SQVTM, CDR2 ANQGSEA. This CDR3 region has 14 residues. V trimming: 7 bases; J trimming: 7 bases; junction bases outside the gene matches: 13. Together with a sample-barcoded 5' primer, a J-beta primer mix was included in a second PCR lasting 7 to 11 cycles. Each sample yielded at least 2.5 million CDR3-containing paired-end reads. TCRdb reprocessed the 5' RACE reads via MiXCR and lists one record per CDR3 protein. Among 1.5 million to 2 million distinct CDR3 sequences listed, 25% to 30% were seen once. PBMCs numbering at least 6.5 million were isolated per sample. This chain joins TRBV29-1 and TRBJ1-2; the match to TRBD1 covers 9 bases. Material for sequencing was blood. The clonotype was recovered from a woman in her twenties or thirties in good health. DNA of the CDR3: TGCAGCGGGGGGGGACAAACAGGGGGCTGTGGCTACACCTTC. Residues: CSGGGQTGGCGYTF.